This entry lists 25 T cell receptor beta chains sequenced from one sample in a study of T cell repertoires in cytomegalovirus infection. TCRdb ran MiXCR on the reads and lists one entry per CDR3 protein. Here the sample spans 65,000 to 95,000 distinct CDR3 sequences, about 3.8% being singletons. Sample: PBMCs. The receptors were gathered from a human donor in good health (CMV status not recorded). Some clones in this sample may be carry-over from other donors' samples.

This clonotype has at least ten counts. The chain employs TRBV28 and TRBJ2-7; TRBD1 matches at 9 bases. The V and J ends lost 6 bases and 0 bases, in that order; junction bases with no gene match: 9. Germline CDR1 reads MDHEN; CDR2 reads SYDVKM. The CDR3 extends over 16 amino acids. The chain's CDR3 is CASRKVRGQGSYEQYF. For the CDR3, the DNA is TGTGCCAGCAGAAAAGTCCGGGGACAGGGCTCCTACGAGCAGTACTTC.

This clonotype was detected ten times or more. The chain uses TRBV20-1 and TRBJ2-1; D possibly corresponds to TRBD2 (6 bases). V was clipped by 1 base and J by 0 bases, with 10 bases between them. CDR1 and CDR2 (germline): DFQATT, SNEGSKA (reference sequence). The CDR3 consists of 15 residues. The CDR3 region is CSARATGDSYNEQFF. The DNA for the CDR3 is TGCAGTGCTAGAGCAACGGGGGACTCCTACAATGAGCAGTTCTTC.

The table lists this clonotype with many counts. This CDR3 reads CASSTGQGIPYEQYF. CDR3 sequence (DNA): TGTGCCAGTAGTACAGGACAGGGGATCCCCTACGAGCAGTACTTC. The chain combines TRBV19 with TRBJ2-7; 9 nucleotides agree with TRBD1. This CDR3 has 15 residues. Germline-derived CDR1 and CDR2 are LNHDA and SQIVND (reference sequence). V shed 4 bases and J 2 bases; nucleotides not matched to a gene: 6.

At least ten counts were recorded for this clonotype. The V gene is TRBV2, the J gene TRBJ1-1; D is ambiguous. Germline CDR1 SNHLY, CDR2 FYNNEI. The CDR3 loop spans 11 amino acids. The V end lost 4 bases, the J end lost 6 bases, and 6 bases lay between the germline ends. In DNA, the CDR3 is TGTGCCAGCAGTGCGAGGCCTGAAGCTTTCTTT. Translated: CASSARPEAFF. Variable domain in full (rest from reference TRBV2 and TRBJ1-1): EPEVTQTPSHQVTQMGQEVILRCVPISNHLYFYWYRQILGQKVEFLVSFYNNEISEKSEIFDDQFSVERPDGSNFTLKIRSTKLEDSAMYFCASSARPEAFFGQGTRLTVV.

This clonotype was seen repeatedly, ten times or more. This chain connects TRBV6-2 or TRBV6-3 to TRBJ1-5; D remains ambiguous. This CDR3 has 15 residues. Trimming left V 4 bases short and J 3 bases short, with 13 bases between. Germline CDR1 is MNHEY and CDR2 is SVGEGT. CDR3 region: CASSWIGTLNQPQHF. The CDR3 nucleotides read TGTGCCAGCAGTTGGATAGGAACGCTCAATCAGCCCCAGCATTTT.

This clonotype has a count of ten or more. The V call is TRBV19, the J call TRBJ1-1, with D uncertain. Trimming took off 4 bases at V and 2 bases at J, with 11 bases between the two ends. The germline V gene encodes CDR1 LNHDA and CDR2 SQIVND (reference sequence). The CDR3 runs to 14 residues. This chain's CDR3 is CASSTRAVNTEAFF. DNA for the CDR3: TGTGCCAGTAGTACCCGGGCAGTCAACACTGAAGCTTTCTTT. The complete variable domain, with remaining parts taken from reference TRBV19 and TRBJ1-1, reads DGGITQSPKYLFRKEGQNVTLSCEQNLNHDAMYWYRQDPGQGLRLIYYSQIVNDFQKGDIAEGYSVSREKKESFPLTVTSAQKNPTAFYLCASSTRAVNTEAFFGQGTRLTVV.

This clonotype was seen many times. This sequence joins TRBV7-2 and TRBJ2-3; D remains ambiguous. Germline V lookup: CDR1 SGHTA, CDR2 FQGNSA. The CDR3 totals 14 residues. Trimming cost V 4 bases and J 2 bases, with 10 bases left between them. CDR3 amino acids: CASSSTSYTDTQYF. In nucleotides, the CDR3 is TGTGCCAGCAGCTCCACCTCCTACACAGATACGCAGTATTTT.

This clonotype was seen many times. The rearrangement uses TRBV5-5 and TRBJ2-7; D is unclear. This CDR3 is 14 amino acids long. Germline CDR1 reads SGHKS; CDR2 reads YYEKEE (reference sequence). V lost 0 bases to trimming and J lost 0 bases, with 7 bases between them. Here the CDR3 reads CASSLGFRSYEQYF. The DNA of the CDR3 is TGTGCCAGCAGCTTGGGTTTCCGCTCCTACGAGCAGTACTTC.

In its sample, this clonotype was seen many times. CDR3 residues: CASSFWGDGTEAFF. The CDR3 DNA sequence: TGTGCCAGCAGTTTCTGGGGTGACGGCACTGAAGCTTTCTTT. This chain links TRBV27 with TRBJ1-1; no firm D call. This CDR3 has 14 residues. Germline-derived CDR1 and CDR2 are MNHEY and SMNVEV (reference sequence). V lost 3 bases to trimming and J lost 4 bases, with 12 bases between them.

This chain joins TRBV7-2 and TRBJ2-2, with D unresolved. V was clipped by 1 base and J by 4 bases, with 13 bases between them. Germline CDR1 reads SGHTA; CDR2 reads FQGNSA. The CDR3 is 16 residues long. The CDR3 sequence: CASSLEGPTITGELFF. CDR3 sequence (DNA): TGTGCCAGCAGCTTAGAAGGGCCAACAATCACCGGGGAGCTGTTTTTT.

Ten or more counts support this clonotype. The CDR3 sequence is CAWSPGQGFEQFF. CDR3 sequence (DNA): TGTGCCTGGAGCCCAGGACAGGGCTTTGAGCAGTTCTTC. V gene TRBV30 combines with J gene TRBJ2-1; 8 nucleotides agree with TRBD1. Trimming took 3 bases from V and 9 from J; bases not matched to a gene: 7. Germline values: CDR1 GTSNPN, CDR2 SVGIG (reference sequence). The CDR3 extends over 13 amino acids.

This clonotype has a count of ten or more. The chain couples TRBV5-4 to TRBJ2-3, with D uncertain. The germline CDR1 and CDR2 sequences are SGHNT and YYREEE (reference sequence). The CDR3 runs to 14 residues. V lost 7 bases to trimming and J lost 3 bases, with 15 bases between them. DNA of the CDR3: TGTGCCAGCCGCCTAGGGCTGGGTACAGATACGCAGTATTTT. Translating it yields CASRLGLGTDTQYF.

This clonotype showed up many times. The chain links TRBV6-2 or TRBV6-3 to TRBJ2-1; D is perhaps TRBD2 (6 bases). Germline V gene sequence: CDR1 MNHEY, CDR2 SVGEGT. CDR3 length: 16 residues. V was shortened by 0 bases and J by 0 bases, with 9 bases between the two germline ends. In nucleotides, the CDR3 is TGTGCCAGCAGTTACTCGCCGGGGGTCTCCTACAATGAGCAGTTCTTC. As protein: CASSYSPGVSYNEQFF.

Many counts were recorded for this clonotype. This chain uses TRBV12-3 or TRBV12-4 with TRBJ2-2; no clear D. Trimming cost V 3 bases and J 4 bases, with 3 bases left between them. The CDR3 extends over 12 amino acids. The CDR3 DNA is TGTGCCAGCAGTTTTGTCACCGGGGAGCTGTTTTTT. Residues: CASSFVTGELFF.

This clonotype appeared many times. J is TRBJ1-6 and V is TRBV28; unclear D gene. Germline values: CDR1 MDHEN, CDR2 SYDVKM. This CDR3 is built from 16 residues. Trimming removed 10 bases at V and 0 bases at J, with 16 bases between. The CDR3 loop is CATSLYSFSYNSPLHF. CDR3 in DNA: TGTGCCACCTCTTTGTACAGTTTCTCCTATAATTCACCCCTCCACTTT.

This clonotype was recorded at least ten times. The J gene is TRBJ2-3, the V gene TRBV14, with D uncertain. CDR1 SGHDN and CDR2 FVKESK come from the germline V gene. The CDR3 loop spans 15 amino acids. V was trimmed by 3 bases and J by 4 bases, leaving 14 bases between them. The CDR3 protein is CASSHLTVFPDTQYF. CDR3 coding DNA: TGTGCCAGCAGCCACCTGACTGTTTTCCCAGATACGCAGTATTTT.

This clonotype was seen ten or more times. The rearrangement joins TRBV28 to TRBJ2-7; D not resolved. V was cut by 3 bases and J by 4 bases, with 13 bases left in between. The germline V gene has CDR1 MDHEN and CDR2 SYDVKM. The CDR3 consists of 14 residues. CDR3: CASSFSLPSYEQYF. In DNA form, the CDR3 reads TGTGCCAGCAGTTTTAGCCTCCCTAGTTACGAGCAGTACTTC.

This clonotype was detected ten times or more. The chain combines TRBV6-1 with TRBJ2-1, with TRBD2 identical over 8 bases. The J segment lost 4 bases and the V segment lost 7 bases, leaving 9 bases of the junction unmatched. The CDR3 covers 15 residues. Germline V gene sequence: CDR1 MNHNS, CDR2 SASEGT. CDR3 sequence: CASKRKAGGYNEQFF. The CDR3 DNA follows: TGTGCCAGCAAACGGAAGGCGGGGGGTTACAATGAGCAGTTCTTC.

This clonotype was detected ten times or more. The V call is TRBV5-1, the J call TRBJ1-1; unclear D gene. The CDR3 consists of 14 residues. V gave up 0 bases and J gave up 3 bases, with 9 bases separating them. Germline CDR1 is SGHRS and CDR2 is YFSETQ. CDR3 in DNA: TGCGCCAGCAGCTTGGACAGCTATGACACTGAAGCTTTCTTT. Translated: CASSLDSYDTEAFF. Filled out from reference TRBV5-1 and TRBJ1-1, the complete variable domain reads KAGVTQTPRYLIKTRGQQVTLSCSPISGHRSVSWYQQTPGQGLQFLFEYFSETQRNKGNFPGRFSGRQFSNSRSEMNVSTLELGDSALYLCASSLDSYDTEAFFGQGTRLTVV.

This clonotype occurred many times. The V gene is TRBV7-9, the J gene TRBJ1-1, with TRBD1 as a possible D gene (6 bases). V lost 4 bases, J lost 2 bases, and 11 bases lay in between. This CDR3 is built from 14 residues. The germline gives CDR1 SEHNR, CDR2 FQNEAQ (reference sequence). CDR3 nucleotides: TGTGCCAGCAGCTGGGACACAGATAACACTGAAGCTTTCTTT. Its translation is CASSWDTDNTEAFF.

This clonotype has at least ten counts. The rearrangement links TRBV19 to TRBJ2-1; possible D gene TRBD1, 5 bases. The germline CDR1 and CDR2 sequences are LNHDA and SQIVND (reference sequence). The CDR3 consists of 13 residues. V shed 7 bases and J shed 9 bases, with 16 bases lying between them. As DNA, the CDR3 is TGTGCCAGTACGACAGTTACCCTCACTGAGCAGTTCTTC. Translated, it gives CASTTVTLTEQFF.

This clonotype was seen many times. The chain is built from TRBV5-6 and TRBJ1-2, with 7 bases lining up with TRBD1. Germline CDR1 reads SGHDT; CDR2 reads YYEEEE. The ends lost 4 bases at V and 3 bases at J; junction bases unmatched: 6. This CDR3 has 14 amino acids. CDR3 amino acids: CASSLQTGYYGYTF. The CDR3 nucleotides are TGTGCCAGCAGCCTCCAGACAGGGTACTATGGCTACACCTTC. Filled out from reference TRBV5-6 and TRBJ1-2, the complete variable domain reads DAGVTQSPTHLIKTRGQQVTLRCSPKSGHDTVSWYQQALGQGPQFIFQYYEEEERQRGNFPDRFSGHQFPNYSSELNVNALLLGDSALYLCASSLQTGYYGYTFGSGTRLTVV.

This clonotype was recorded many times. The V call is TRBV28, the J call TRBJ2-1, with a weak D call TRBD1 (5 bases). V lost 6 bases, J lost 0 bases, and 9 bases lay in between. CDR1 and CDR2 from the germline V gene are MDHEN and SYDVKM. CDR3 length equals 14 residues. In DNA form, the CDR3 reads TGTGCCAGCAGGCAGGGAAGCTCCTACAATGAGCAGTTCTTC. As protein: CASRQGSSYNEQFF.

In this sample, this clonotype turned up many times. The rearrangement links TRBV6-1 to TRBJ1-1, with 9 bases fitting TRBD1. V lost 5 bases and J lost 8; bases outside the gene matches: 6. CDR3 length equals 13 residues. Germline V CDR1 and CDR2: MNHNS, SASEGT. CDR3 amino acids: CASSYDRGREAFF. In DNA, the CDR3 is TGTGCCAGCAGTTATGACAGGGGGAGGGAAGCTTTCTTT.

The table lists this clonotype with many counts. The genes are TRBV12-3 or TRBV12-4 and TRBJ1-1, with D unclear. V lost 3 bases, J lost 6 bases, and 5 bases lay in between. The length of the CDR3 is 11 residues. CDR3 in DNA: TGTGCCAGCAGTTTTACGGCTGAAGCTTTCTTT. It is translated as CASSFTAEAFF.